A selection of T cell receptor beta chains follows, all from one sample in a study of blood T cell repertoires in COVID-19. Produced via immunoSEQ multiplex PCR; TCRdb's table is partial and in-frame only. The sample carries around 75,000 clones, 88% recorded once. The material sequenced was peripheral blood. Every receptor here comes from a human donor in a cohort sampled during active COVID-19. Both conserved end residues are part of each CDR3. A D gene is named only where the DNA matches it firmly. Only some rows state a clone size, as once, few, many or a class for expanded clones.

len: 14
abundance: NA
d_gene: TRBD1
v_gene: TRBV5-6
j_gene: TRBJ2-7
CDR3nt: TGTGCCAGCACCCCCCAGGGGGCGATCTACGAGCAGTACTTC
CDR3aa: CASTPQGAIYEQYF

len: 15
abundance: NA
d_gene: NA
v_gene: TRBV15
j_gene: TRBJ1-5
CDR3nt: TGTGCCACCAGCAGAGATCAGCGGAACAATCAGCCCCAGCATTTT
CDR3aa: CATSRDQRNNQPQHF

len: 15
abundance: NA
d_gene: TRBD2
v_gene: TRBV5-1
j_gene: TRBJ2-7
CDR3nt: TGCGCCAGCAGCTCGGTAGCGGGAGTCGATTACGAGCAGTACTTC
CDR3aa: CASSSVAGVDYEQYF

len: 13
abundance: few
d_gene: NA
v_gene: TRBV10-1
j_gene: TRBJ1-4
CDR3nt: TGCGCCAGGGCGGGGCGGGGAAATGAAAAACTGTTTTTT
CDR3aa: CARAGRGNEKLFF

len: 14
abundance: NA
d_gene: NA
v_gene: TRBV5-4
j_gene: TRBJ1-5
CDR3nt: TGTGCCAGCAGCTTGGACCGGGACAATCAGCCCCAGCATTTT
CDR3aa: CASSLDRDNQPQHF

len: 15
abundance: NA
d_gene: NA
v_gene: TRBV7-2
j_gene: TRBJ1-1
CDR3nt: TGTGCCAGCAGCTCTTCGGGACACCTGAACACTGAAGCTTTCTTT
CDR3aa: CASSSSGHLNTEAFF

len: 13
abundance: NA
d_gene: TRBD1
v_gene: TRBV7-2
j_gene: TRBJ1-2
CDR3nt: TGTGCCAGCAGCCCGGGACAGGGTGATGGCTACACCTTC
CDR3aa: CASSPGQGDGYTF

len: 13
abundance: NA
d_gene: NA
v_gene: TRBV24-1
j_gene: TRBJ2-7
CDR3nt: TGTGCCACCCGTCAATCCGGGTCATACGAGCAGTACTTC
CDR3aa: CATRQSGSYEQYF

len: 15
abundance: NA
d_gene: TRBD1
v_gene: TRBV7-2
j_gene: TRBJ1-4
CDR3nt: TGTGCCAGCAGACCGACAGGGGGCAATGGTGAAAAACTGTTTTTT
CDR3aa: CASRPTGGNGEKLFF

len: 14
abundance: NA
d_gene: TRBD2
v_gene: TRBV9
j_gene: TRBJ2-4
CDR3nt: TGTGCCAGCAGCCCCCGGACTAGCCCCAACATTCAGTACTTC
CDR3aa: CASSPRTSPNIQYF

len: 17
abundance: NA
d_gene: TRBD2
v_gene: TRBV2
j_gene: TRBJ2-2
CDR3nt: TGTGCCAGCAGTGAAGGTTTTAGCGGGAGGGCCCTCGGGGAGCTGTTTTTT
CDR3aa: CASSEGFSGRALGELFF

len: 16
abundance: NA
d_gene: TRBD2
v_gene: TRBV5-1
j_gene: TRBJ2-2
CDR3nt: TGCGCCAGCAGCCAGTTGACTAGCGGGAGGGCCGGGGAGCTGTTTTTT
CDR3aa: CASSQLTSGRAGELFF

len: 15
abundance: NA
d_gene: NA
v_gene: TRBV6-6
j_gene: TRBJ1-6
CDR3nt: TGTGCCAGCAGTTACTCTCAGGGCCGTAATTCACCCCTCCACTTT
CDR3aa: CASSYSQGRNSPLHF

len: 14
abundance: NA
d_gene: NA
v_gene: TRBV18
j_gene: TRBJ1-1
CDR3nt: TGTGCCAGCTCACTCGGGTCGGTGAACACTGAAGCTTTCTTT
CDR3aa: CASSLGSVNTEAFF

len: 17
abundance: once
d_gene: NA
v_gene: TRBV7-9
j_gene: TRBJ2-7
CDR3nt: TGTGCCAGCAGCGACAACCCCTGGGCCTCGGCGAACTACGAGCAGTACTTC
CDR3aa: CASSDNPWASANYEQYF

len: 12
abundance: NA
d_gene: TRBD1
v_gene: TRBV3-1/TRBV3-2
j_gene: TRBJ1-2
CDR3nt: TGTGCCAGCAGCCTTGACAGGGTTGGCTACACCTTC
CDR3aa: CASSLDRVGYTF

len: 17
abundance: NA
d_gene: TRBD1
v_gene: TRBV25-1
j_gene: TRBJ2-2
CDR3nt: TGTGCCAGCAGTGAACCGGAAAGGACAGGGTGGACCGGGGAGCTGTTTTTT
CDR3aa: CASSEPERTGWTGELFF

len: 15
abundance: NA
d_gene: TRBD1
v_gene: TRBV5-1
j_gene: TRBJ2-2
CDR3nt: TGCGCCAGCAGAGCGGGACAGGGTTTCACCGGGGAGCTGTTTTTT
CDR3aa: CASRAGQGFTGELFF

len: 20
abundance: NA
d_gene: TRBD2
v_gene: TRBV19
j_gene: TRBJ2-3
CDR3nt: TGTGCCAGTAGTCCCGGGACTAGCGGGGATCCCTCTATGAGCACAGATACGCAGTATTTT
CDR3aa: CASSPGTSGDPSMSTDTQYF

len: 15
abundance: NA
d_gene: NA
v_gene: TRBV27
j_gene: TRBJ2-7
CDR3nt: TGTGCCAGCAGGACGGCAGGGTGGGTGACCTACGAGCAGTACTTC
CDR3aa: CASRTAGWVTYEQYF

len: 14
abundance: once
d_gene: NA
v_gene: TRBV5-1
j_gene: TRBJ2-1
CDR3nt: TGCGCCAGCAGCTTTCGGGGCTCCTACAATGAGCAGTTCTTC
CDR3aa: CASSFRGSYNEQFF

len: 19
abundance: NA
d_gene: TRBD1
v_gene: TRBV7-3
j_gene: TRBJ2-6
CDR3nt: TGTGCCAGCAGCTTAACTCCACAGGGGTCCCTGGGTGGGGCCAACGTCCTGACTTTC
CDR3aa: CASSLTPQGSLGGANVLTF

len: 17
abundance: NA
d_gene: TRBD1
v_gene: TRBV18
j_gene: TRBJ2-5
CDR3nt: TGTGCCAGCTCCCAGACAGGGGGCAGGGGATTCCAAGAGACCCAGTACTTC
CDR3aa: CASSQTGGRGFQETQYF